This is a list of T cell receptor beta chains from one sample in a study of T-cell reconstitution after alpha-beta-depleted transplantation in children. MiXCR, run by TCRdb on the PCR reads, gives a single entry per CDR3 protein. The repertoire includes approximately 400,000 distinct CDR3 sequences, 15% to 20% of them detected once, and just under 30% sits in the top ten. Sequencing used PBMCs, mostly from graft donor cells, obtained 360 days after TCRalphabeta/CD19-depleted stem cell transplant. The source of these receptors is a boy in the first two years of life who had a stem cell transplant for Wiskott-Aldrich syndrome, so the T cells may come from the graft donor. Both conserved end residues are part of each CDR3. A D gene is named only where the DNA matches it firmly. Where a row states a size, it is once, few, many or the class of an expanded clone; other rows omit it.

V	D	size	J	CDR3	DNA
TRBV5-1	TRBD1	few	TRBJ1-4	CASTPHYQGAGEKLFF	TGCGCCAGCACCCCACACTACCAGGGGGCGGGAGAAAAACTGTTTTTT
TRBV29-1	.	.	TRBJ2-5	CSVASGFQETQYF	TGCAGCGTTGCCTCCGGGTTTCAAGAGACCCAGTACTTC
TRBV15	.	.	TRBJ2-3	CATSSRDFSTDTQYF	TGTGCCACCAGCAGCCGGGACTTCAGCACAGATACGCAGTATTTT
TRBV5-6	.	.	TRBJ2-7	CASSLRAGYYEQYF	TGTGCCAGCAGCTTGAGGGCCGGTTACTACGAGCAGTACTTC
TRBV11-2	.	.	TRBJ2-3	CASSLEGRAADTQYF	TGTGCCAGCAGCTTAGAGGGCAGGGCTGCAGATACGCAGTATTTT
TRBV29-1	.	few	TRBJ2-5	CSSQLRGTQYF	TGCAGCTCTCAGCTGCGGGGGACCCAGTACTTC
TRBV5-1	TRBD2	.	TRBJ2-3	CASSFLPGTSGTDTQYF	TGCGCCAGCAGCTTTCTTCCCGGGACTAGCGGTACAGATACGCAGTATTTT
TRBV30	TRBD2	few	TRBJ2-1	CARPGLAGGYNEQFF	TGTGCCCGCCCGGGACTAGCGGGAGGGTACAATGAGCAGTTCTTC
TRBV2	.	few	TRBJ2-5	CASRNGETQYF	TGTGCCAGCCGGAATGGAGAGACCCAGTACTTC
TRBV28	TRBD2	.	TRBJ2-4	CASSLLAGLAKNIQYF	TGTGCCAGCAGTTTATTAGCGGGGCTAGCCAAAAACATTCAGTACTTC
TRBV7-9	.	.	TRBJ2-5	CASSSRLGGQETQYF	TGTGCCAGCAGCTCCCGACTTGGTGGGCAAGAGACCCAGTACTTC